These T cell receptor beta chains were read from a single sample in a study of blood T cell repertoires in COVID-19. Produced via immunoSEQ multiplex PCR; TCRdb's table is partial and in-frame only. The sample records about 330,000 clones, roughly 87% being singletons. Sequences were obtained from peripheral blood. The receptors originated from a man younger than 45 with COVID-19, enrolled during active disease. Both conserved end residues are part of each CDR3. A D gene is named only where the DNA matches it firmly. Some rows mark clone size as missing; the rest say once, few, many or name a class of expanded clone.

V gene	CDR3 length	J gene	D gene	clone size	CDR3 protein	CDR3 DNA
TRBV5-1	14	TRBJ1-2	.	few	CASSLGRGPSGYTF	TGCGCCAGCAGCTTGGGAAGGGGCCCGAGTGGCTACACCTTC
TRBV27	14	TRBJ2-1	.	once	CASRPGTPYNEQFF	TGTGCCAGCAGACCCGGGACACCCTACAATGAGCAGTTCTTC
TRBV6-6	13	TRBJ2-2	.	.	CASSQWSPGELFF	TGTGCCAGCAGCCAATGGAGCCCCGGGGAGCTGTTTTTT
TRBV7-2	14	TRBJ2-7	.	few	CASSPRLGFYEQYF	TGTGCCAGCAGCCCCCGACTAGGATTCTACGAGCAGTACTTC
TRBV7-9	15	TRBJ2-1	.	.	CASSSRLLLNNEQFF	TGTGCCAGCAGCTCCAGACTCCTACTAAACAATGAGCAGTTCTTC
TRBV7-2	14	TRBJ1-1	.	.	CASSLTRDNTEAFF	TGTGCCAGCAGCCTCACCCGGGATAACACTGAAGCTTTCTTT
TRBV12-3/TRBV12-4	13	TRBJ1-1	.	.	CASSLAHPRGAFF	TGTGCCAGCAGTTTAGCGCATCCCAGGGGAGCTTTCTTT
TRBV3-1/TRBV3-2	16	TRBJ2-1	TRBD2	.	CASSKGLAGAYNEQFF	TGTGCCAGCAGCAAGGGACTAGCGGGAGCCTACAATGAGCAGTTCTTC
TRBV7-9	16	TRBJ1-2	.	.	CASSLGFSDSYYGYTF	TGTGCCAGCAGCTTAGGGTTTTCCGACAGCTACTATGGCTACACCTTC
TRBV7-2	15	TRBJ2-5	.	.	CASSTATGSKETQYF	TGTGCCAGCAGCACCGCCACAGGGTCTAAAGAGACCCAGTACTTC
TRBV7-2	13	TRBJ2-5	.	.	CASSFSGAETQYF	TGTGCCAGCAGCTTTTCAGGGGCCGAGACCCAGTACTTC
TRBV6-6	13	TRBJ2-1	.	.	CASSPVVAREQFF	TGTGCCAGCAGTCCCGTAGTAGCCCGGGAGCAGTTCTTC
TRBV7-2	16	TRBJ1-5	TRBD1	.	CASSGRGTGGSQPQHF	TGTGCCAGCAGCGGCCGAGGGACAGGGGGAAGTCAGCCCCAGCATTTT
TRBV5-4	15	TRBJ2-7	TRBD1	.	CASSLGQGAPYEQYF	TGTGCCAGCAGCTTAGGACAGGGGGCTCCCTACGAGCAGTACTTC
TRBV10-3	14	TRBJ1-1	.	.	CAISENRQLTEAFF	TGTGCCATCAGTGAGAACCGACAGCTAACTGAAGCTTTCTTT
TRBV29-1	12	TRBJ1-2	.	.	CSVEDSSYGYTF	TGCAGCGTCGAGGACAGTTCCTATGGCTACACCTTC
TRBV5-1	14	TRBJ2-3	TRBD1	.	CASSTGQGTDTQYF	TGCGCCAGCAGCACGGGACAGGGAACAGATACGCAGTATTTT
TRBV7-3	18	TRBJ2-2	TRBD2	.	CASSLTYGAGGNTGELFF	TGTGCCAGCAGCTTAACGTATGGAGCGGGGGGAAACACCGGGGAGCTGTTTTTT
TRBV9	14	TRBJ1-2	TRBD1	.	CASSASGQGNSYTF	TGTGCCAGCAGCGCCTCCGGACAGGGGAATAGCTACACCTTC
TRBV24-1	17	TRBJ2-1	TRBD2	.	CATSEGLTSGSYNEQFF	TGTGCCACCAGTGAAGGGCTCACTAGCGGGAGTTACAATGAGCAGTTCTTC
TRBV3-1/TRBV3-2	17	TRBJ2-1	TRBD2	.	CASSLGLAGSSYNEQFF	TGTGCCAGCAGCCTGGGGCTAGCGGGGAGCTCCTACAATGAGCAGTTCTTC